The 27 T cell receptor beta chains reported below all come from one sample, sequenced in a study of cytomegalovirus exposure and HLA in healthy donors (dated by TCRdb to about 2017). The library relied on the immunoSEQ multiplex PCR assay. For the multiplex PCR, a mixture combining 60 forward primers for TCR Vbeta segments and 13 reverse primers for TCR Jbeta segments was used. TCRdb re-hosts the immuneACCESS table, in-frame sequences only. Its copies lack some clones; in the studies checked, an unresolved V gene accounts for under half of them, and the cause for the rest is not known. For this sample there are roughly 120,000 clones; about 80% appear just once. Clones ranked in the top ten supply 8% to 9% of the sample. Sequences were obtained from PBMCs. These receptors were obtained from a female donor in good health and CMV-seropositive.

This rearrangement joins TRBV27 to TRBJ1-4; 9 bases match TRBD1. J lost 6 bases, V lost 9 bases, and 11 bases had no gene match. Germline loops: CDR1 MNHEY, CDR2 SMNVEV (reference sequence). The CDR3 has 15 amino acids. The CDR3 loop reads CARGPQGALDEKLFF. CDR3 nucleotides: TGTGCCAGGGGGCCACAGGGGGCACTGGATGAAAAACTGTTTTTT. The complete variable domain, with remaining parts taken from reference TRBV27 and TRBJ1-4, reads EAQVTQNPRYLITVTGKKLTVTCSQNMNHEYMSWYRQDPGLGLRQIYYSMNVEVTDKGDVPEGYKVSRKEKRNFPLILESPSPNQTSLYFCARGPQGALDEKLFFGSGTQLSVL.

This clone was counted between two and nine times. The chain has TRBV10-3 and TRBJ2-7, with 8 bases aligning to TRBD1. CDR1 and CDR2 (germline): ENHRY, SYGVKD. The trim removed 6 bases at V and 6 bases at J, leaving 13 bases unmatched. The CDR3 loop spans 15 amino acids. Written as DNA, the CDR3 is TGTGCCATCAGCACCCTGGACAGGGAATCGGGCGAGCAGTACTTC. Its translation: CAISTLDRESGEQYF.

This clone was detected only once. The chain's CDR3 is CASSFSSTSGTDTQYF. The CDR3 DNA reads as TGTGCCAGCAGCTTCTCTTCAACTAGCGGCACAGATACGCAGTATTTT. The rearrangement joins TRBV7-2 to TRBJ2-3, with 7 bases matching TRBD2. CDR3 length equals 16 residues. Looked up from germline, CDR1 is SGHTA and CDR2 is FQGNSA. J was trimmed by 1 base and V by 3 bases; bases with no gene match: 7.

The rearrangement joins TRBV6-5 to TRBJ2-7; D gene ambiguous. The CDR3 consists of 15 residues. Between the trimmed V and J ends, which lost 0 bases and 0 bases, there was a span of 9 bases. Germline assignment: CDR1 MNHEY and CDR2 SVGAGI. The CDR3 reads CASSYSVQSSYEQYF. The CDR3 bases are TGTGCCAGCAGTTACTCGGTCCAGTCCTCCTACGAGCAGTACTTC.

The V gene is TRBV2, the J gene TRBJ2-2, with 11 bases identical to TRBD1. CDR1 is SNHLY, CDR2 FYNNEI, per germline. The trim removed 6 bases at V and 1 base at J, leaving 10 bases unmatched. The CDR3 has 18 residues. CDR3 in DNA: TGTGCCAGCAGACTGGGGCCGGGACAGGGGGGGAACACCGGGGAGCTGTTTTTT. It yields the protein CASRLGPGQGGNTGELFF.

V gene TRBV28 combines with J gene TRBJ1-1; 8 nucleotides agree with TRBD1. Germline CDR1 MDHEN, CDR2 SYDVKM. V lost 2 bases to trimming and J lost 4 bases; unmatched junction nucleotides: 12. This CDR3 has 17 amino acids. CDR3 sequence (DNA): TGTGCCAGCAGTTTAGTTATTGGTTCCGACAGGGGCACTGAAGCTTTCTTT. Amino acid sequence: CASSLVIGSDRGTEAFF.

The V call is TRBV5-4, the J call TRBJ2-3; 8 bases are a match to TRBD2. Looked up from germline, CDR1 is SGHNT and CDR2 is YYREEE (reference sequence). The CDR3 extends over 15 amino acids. V dropped 4 bases and J dropped 0; count of bases not matched to a gene: 4. CDR3 sequence reads: CASSPGLASTDTQYF. The CDR3 DNA sequence: TGTGCCAGCAGCCCTGGACTAGCTAGCACAGATACGCAGTATTTT. Full variable domain (rest looked up from reference TRBV5-4 and TRBJ2-3): ETGVTQSPTHLIKTRGQQVTLRCSSQSGHNTVSWYQQALGQGPQFIFQYYREEENGRGNFPPRFSGLQFPNYSSELNVNALELDDSALYLCASSPGLASTDTQYFGPGTRLTVL.

The chain carries TRBV7-3 and TRBJ1-5; TRBD1 aligns across 8 bases. Losses at the gene ends were 5 bases for V and 4 bases for J; bases not matched to a gene: 10. Per the germline V gene, CDR1 is SGHTA and CDR2 is FQGTGA. The CDR3 is 16 amino acids. Here the CDR3 reads CASSPRRQGANQPQHF. CDR3 bases: TGTGCCAGCAGCCCCCGCCGCCAGGGGGCGAATCAGCCCCAGCATTTT.

The chain uses TRBV5-8 and TRBJ1-4; 7 bases fit TRBD1. V lost 4 bases, J lost 5 bases, and 8 bases stayed unmatched. Germline V gives CDR1 SGHTS, CDR2 YDEGEE. This CDR3 is 15 amino acids long. The CDR3 is CASSLTGTVNEKLFF. In nucleotides, the CDR3 is TGTGCCAGCAGCCTGACCGGGACAGTGAATGAAAAACTGTTTTTT. Full variable domain (outside the CDR3, taken from reference TRBV5-8 and TRBJ1-4): EAGVTQSPTHLIKTRGQQATLRCSPISGHTSVYWYQQALGLGLQFLLWYDEGEERNRGNFPPRFSGRQFPNYSSELNVNALELEDSALYLCASSLTGTVNEKLFFGSGTQLSVL.

The V gene is TRBV6-6, the J gene TRBJ1-1, with 9 nucleotides matching TRBD1. The CDR3 has 13 amino acids. V was clipped by 11 bases and J by 6 bases; unmatched bases: 10. CDR1 is MNHNY and CDR2 is SVGAGI in the germline V gene (reference sequence). The CDR3 sequence is CAGNGQGRSEAFF. The CDR3 region has the DNA TGTGCCGGCAATGGACAGGGGCGGTCTGAAGCTTTCTTT.

The V gene is TRBV9, the J gene TRBJ2-3, with 14 nucleotides matching TRBD2. Germline V CDR1 and CDR2: SGDLS, YYNGEE. V gave up 3 bases and J gave up 4 bases; unmatched junction bases: 4. The CDR3 runs to 16 residues. CDR3 loop: CASSGGLAGGADTQYF. In DNA, the CDR3 is TGTGCCAGCAGCGGAGGACTAGCGGGGGGCGCAGATACGCAGTATTTT.

The V call is TRBV5-5, the J call TRBJ2-5; D gene unclear. Germline V CDR1 and CDR2: SGHKS, YYEKEE (reference sequence). Trimming stripped 4 bases from V and 2 bases from J, with 6 bases between. The CDR3 covers 12 residues. CDR3 in amino acids: CASSQTQETQYF. CDR3 sequence (DNA): TGTGCCAGCAGCCAAACACAAGAGACCCAGTACTTC.

Of note for this clone: Other DNA sequences from this sample encode an identical CDR3 as well. The CDR3 DNA reads TGTGCCAGCAGCTCTGAAGAGACCCAGTACTTC. Its translation: CASSSEETQYF. V is TRBV9 and J is TRBJ2-5; D not certain. Germline CDR1 and CDR2: SGDLS and YYNGEE. This CDR3 is 11 amino acids long. The V gene lost 4 bases and the J gene lost 3 bases, with 4 bases spanning the gap.

This clone was counted a single time. In the same sample, other DNA sequences code for this CDR3. The chain links TRBV2 to TRBJ1-2; possible D gene TRBD1, 5 bases. Per germline, CDR1 SNHLY and CDR2 FYNNEI. V was shortened by 6 bases and J by 4 bases, with 9 bases between the two germline ends. This CDR3 has 12 residues. CDR3 nucleotide sequence: TGTGCCAGCAGCGGAGACAGCTATGGCTACACCTTC. Translating it yields CASSGDSYGYTF.

The rearrangement joins TRBV29-1 to TRBJ2-7; a weak D match, TRBD1 (5 bases). Germline V gene sequence: CDR1 SQVTM, CDR2 ANQGSEA. The length of the CDR3 is 14 residues. The V gene lost 4 bases and the J gene lost 4 bases, with 17 bases spanning the gap. The CDR3 is CSVAHGRGSYEQYF. DNA of the CDR3: TGCAGCGTTGCCCATGGTAGGGGTAGTTACGAGCAGTACTTC.

The V call is TRBV18, the J call TRBJ1-2; tentatively, D is TRBD1 (5 bases). Deletions cut 2 bases from V and 4 bases from J, with 11 bases between. Germline V gene lookup returns CDR1 KGHSH and CDR2 LQKENI. The CDR3 runs to 14 residues. The chain's CDR3 is CASSPYSGVYGYTF. CDR3 nucleotide sequence: TGTGCCAGCTCACCATATTCGGGGGTCTATGGCTACACCTTC.

The rearrangement uses TRBV7-2 and TRBJ1-2, with D unresolved. V lost 1 base to trimming and J lost 6 bases, with 12 bases between them. The germline V gene encodes CDR1 SGHTA and CDR2 FQGNSA. This CDR3 has 14 residues. The CDR3 DNA is TGTGCCAGCAGCTTAGTTAGCTGGAGGGATGGCTACACCTTC. Residues: CASSLVSWRDGYTF.

The chain joins TRBV6-1 to TRBJ2-7; a weak D match, TRBD2 (6 bases). Trimming removed 1 base at V and 2 bases at J, with 9 bases between. Germline V CDR1 and CDR2: MNHNS, SASEGT. CDR3 length equals 14 residues. Here the CDR3 DNA reads TGTGCCAGCAGTGAAGTGGAGGGGACCTACGAGCAGTACTTC. Translating it yields CASSEVEGTYEQYF.

This clone was detected only once. The rearrangement links TRBV6-5 to TRBJ1-2, with a weak D call TRBD1 (6 bases). The CDR3 extends over 15 amino acids. V was cut by 5 bases and J by 8 bases, with 21 bases left in between. CDR1 and CDR2 (germline): MNHEY, SVGAGI. DNA of the CDR3: TGTGCCAGCAGTCCGATTAGGGGGTATCTATGGGGCTACACCTTC. Translating gives CASSPIRGYLWGYTF.

This chain uses TRBV29-1 with TRBJ2-1; TRBD2 matches 8 bases. The CDR3 length is 15 residues. The trim removed 4 bases at V and 2 bases at J, leaving 7 bases unmatched. CDR1 is SQVTM, CDR2 ANQGSEA, per germline. The CDR3 DNA follows: TGCAGCGTTGGGGGCGGGGGGCGTACCTACAATGAGCAGTTCTTC. This gives the protein CSVGGGGRTYNEQFF.

The chain couples TRBV6-5 to TRBJ2-7, with 7 bases fitting TRBD1. Trimming took 5 bases from V and 6 from J; bases not matched to a gene: 10. Germline V gene data show CDR1 as MNHEY and CDR2 as SVGAGI. This CDR3 has 14 residues. The chain's CDR3 is CASSPPGQLGEQYF. Here the CDR3 DNA reads TGTGCCAGCAGTCCCCCGGGACAGTTAGGCGAGCAGTACTTC.

The V call is TRBV5-4, the J call TRBJ2-4; TRBD2 matches 13 bases. The CDR3 totals 17 residues. Germline V gene lookup returns CDR1 SGHNT and CDR2 YYREEE (reference sequence). V dropped 4 bases and J dropped 0; count of bases not matched to a gene: 4. CDR3 sequence: CASSRGTSGAAKNIQYF. CDR3 bases: TGTGCCAGCAGCCGTGGGACTAGCGGGGCAGCCAAAAACATTCAGTACTTC.

The V and J genes are TRBV7-9 and TRBJ2-7, with 8 bases that match TRBD1. After removal of 3 bases from V and 4 bases from J, the junction contained 11 bases not matched to a gene. CDR1 and CDR2 (germline): SEHNR, FQNEAQ (reference sequence). This CDR3 is 16 amino acids long. The CDR3 nucleotides read TGTGCCAGCAGCTTCGGACAGGGTCCGAAAGGGTACGAGCAGTACTTC. It is translated as CASSFGQGPKGYEQYF.

This rearrangement joins TRBV30 to TRBJ1-5; D is unclear. V was trimmed by 2 bases and J by 4 bases, leaving 12 bases between them. The CDR3 totals 14 residues. The germline gives CDR1 GTSNPN, CDR2 SVGIG (reference sequence). The CDR3 region is CAWSFSFMNQPQHF. The CDR3 DNA reads TGTGCCTGGAGTTTCTCCTTTATGAATCAGCCCCAGCATTTT.

The DNA for the CDR3 is TGTGCCAGCAGCTTGGTGGGGCAGGGAGGGGGCACAGATACGCAGTATTTT. As protein: CASSLVGQGGGTDTQYF. The chain carries TRBV5-6 and TRBJ2-3, with 7 nucleotides matching TRBD2. J lost 1 base, V lost 0 bases, and 8 bases had no gene match. The CDR3 is 17 residues long. CDR1 SGHDT and CDR2 YYEEEE come from the germline V gene.

The chain joins TRBV6-1 to TRBJ1-2, with D maybe TRBD1 (6 bases). CDR1 MNHNS and CDR2 SASEGT come from the germline V gene. This CDR3 spans 15 amino acids. V dropped 6 bases and J dropped 1 base, with 15 bases sitting between them. CDR3 in amino acids: CASRNRELGNYGYTF. CDR3 sequence (DNA): TGTGCCAGCAGGAACAGGGAGTTAGGTAACTATGGCTACACCTTC.

The chain has TRBV19 and TRBJ1-5; D perhaps matches TRBD1 (5 bases). Trimming shortened V by 5 bases and J by 4 bases, and 12 bases separated the two germline ends. The CDR3 is 14 amino acids. The germline gives CDR1 LNHDA, CDR2 SQIVND (reference sequence). The CDR3 nucleotides read TGTGCCAGTAGTTCTCGGTCAGGGAATCAGCCCCAGCATTTT. Translated, it gives CASSSRSGNQPQHF.